The present T cell receptor beta chain was sequenced within a study of cytomegalovirus exposure and HLA in healthy donors. Broader study findings: Presence/absence analyses supposed approximately even sequencing depth among donors. Analyzed later, most CMV-associated TCR beta chains appeared HLA-restricted. What TCR beta sequences reportedly achieved was accurate prediction of HLA-A and HLA-B alleles in most subjects.

Use of 60 Vbeta and 13 Jbeta primers characterized the PCR. Clones were sequenced by immunoSEQ multiplex PCR, and TCRdb holds only the in-frame ones, with some missing. The top ten hold around 2.8% of the sample, which has approximately 100,000 clones, 65% to 85% seen once. There are 12 residues in the CDR3. Trimming shortened V by 4 bases and J by 7 bases, and 8 bases separated the two germline ends. CDR1 is SGHTA and CDR2 is FQGNSA in the germline V gene. As for this clone: Its antigen is not known.

V and J are TRBV7-2 and TRBJ2-1, with no clear D. The receptor's source is a male donor in good health and CMV-seropositive. The specimen sequenced was PBMCs. Here the CDR3 reads CASSSAWNEQFF. The DNA for the CDR3 is TGTGCCAGCAGCTCCGCGTGGAATGAGCAGTTCTTC.